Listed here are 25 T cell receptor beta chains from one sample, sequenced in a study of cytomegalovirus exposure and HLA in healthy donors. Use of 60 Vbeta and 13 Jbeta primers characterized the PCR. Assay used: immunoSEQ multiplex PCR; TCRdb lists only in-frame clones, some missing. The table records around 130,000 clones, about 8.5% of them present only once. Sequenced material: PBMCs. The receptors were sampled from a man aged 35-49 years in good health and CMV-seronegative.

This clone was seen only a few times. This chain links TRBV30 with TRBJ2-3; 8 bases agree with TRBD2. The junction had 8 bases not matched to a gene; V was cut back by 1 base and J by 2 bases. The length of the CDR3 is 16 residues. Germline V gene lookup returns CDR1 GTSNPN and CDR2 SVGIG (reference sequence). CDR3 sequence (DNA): TGTGCCTGGAGTGAGGGGGTAGCGGGGACCACAGATACGCAGTATTTT. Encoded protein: CAWSEGVAGTTDTQYF.

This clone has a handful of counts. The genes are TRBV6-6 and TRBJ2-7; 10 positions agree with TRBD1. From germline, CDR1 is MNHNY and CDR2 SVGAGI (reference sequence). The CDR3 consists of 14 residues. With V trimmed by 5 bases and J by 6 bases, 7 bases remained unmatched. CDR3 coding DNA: TGTGCCAGCAGTCCAAGGACAGGGGGGAGCGAGCAGTACTTC. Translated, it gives CASSPRTGGSEQYF.

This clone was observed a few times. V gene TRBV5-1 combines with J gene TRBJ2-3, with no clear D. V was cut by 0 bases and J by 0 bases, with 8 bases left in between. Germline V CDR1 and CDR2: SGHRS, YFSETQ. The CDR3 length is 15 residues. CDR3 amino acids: CASSLAGRSTDTQYF. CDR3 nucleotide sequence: TGCGCCAGCAGCTTGGCTGGCAGGAGCACAGATACGCAGTATTTT.

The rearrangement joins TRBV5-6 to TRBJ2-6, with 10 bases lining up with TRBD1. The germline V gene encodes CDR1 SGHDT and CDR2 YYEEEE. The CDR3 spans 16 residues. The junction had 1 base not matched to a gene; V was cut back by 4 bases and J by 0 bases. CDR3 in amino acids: CASSGDRGSGANVLTF. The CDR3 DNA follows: TGTGCCAGCAGCGGGGACAGGGGCTCTGGGGCCAACGTCCTGACTTTC.

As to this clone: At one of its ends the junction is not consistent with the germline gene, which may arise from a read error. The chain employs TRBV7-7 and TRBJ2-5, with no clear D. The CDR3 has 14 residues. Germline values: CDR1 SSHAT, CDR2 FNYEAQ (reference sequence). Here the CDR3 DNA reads TGTGCCAGCAGCTTTGACTTGTACCAAGAGCCCCAGTACTTC. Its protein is CASSFDLYQEPQYF.

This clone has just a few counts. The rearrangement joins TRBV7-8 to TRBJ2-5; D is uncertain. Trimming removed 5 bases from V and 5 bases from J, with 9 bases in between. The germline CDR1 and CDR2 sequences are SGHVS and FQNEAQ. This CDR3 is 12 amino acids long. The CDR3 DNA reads TGTGCCAGCAGCCCACCAAGCGAGACCCAGTACTTC. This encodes CASSPPSETQYF.

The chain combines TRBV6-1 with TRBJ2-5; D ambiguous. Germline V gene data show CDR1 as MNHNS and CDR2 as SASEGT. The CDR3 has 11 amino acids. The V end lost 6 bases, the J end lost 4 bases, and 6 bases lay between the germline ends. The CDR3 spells CASRSLETQYF. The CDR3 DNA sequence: TGTGCCAGCAGATCTTTAGAGACCCAGTACTTC.

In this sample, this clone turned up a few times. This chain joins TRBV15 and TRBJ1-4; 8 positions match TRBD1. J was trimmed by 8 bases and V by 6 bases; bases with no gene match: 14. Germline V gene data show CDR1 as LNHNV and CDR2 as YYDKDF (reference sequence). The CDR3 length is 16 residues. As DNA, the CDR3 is TGTGCCACCAGTAACTTGACAGGGGTTCTAAGGGAAAAACTGTTTTTT. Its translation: CATSNLTGVLREKLFF.

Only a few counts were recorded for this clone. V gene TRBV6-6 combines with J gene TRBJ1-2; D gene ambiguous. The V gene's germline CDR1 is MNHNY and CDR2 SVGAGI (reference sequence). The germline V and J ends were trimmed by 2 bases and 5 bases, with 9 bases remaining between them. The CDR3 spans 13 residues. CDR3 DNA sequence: TGTGCCAGCAGTTACATTTCCCCTTATGGCTACACCTTC. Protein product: CASSYISPYGYTF.

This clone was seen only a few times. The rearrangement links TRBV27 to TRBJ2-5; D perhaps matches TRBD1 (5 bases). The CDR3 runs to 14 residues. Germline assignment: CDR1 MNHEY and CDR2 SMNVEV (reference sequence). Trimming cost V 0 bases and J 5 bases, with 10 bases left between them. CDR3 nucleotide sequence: TGTGCCAGCAGTTTATCAGGGGTGGTGGAGACCCAGTACTTC. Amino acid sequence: CASSLSGVVETQYF.

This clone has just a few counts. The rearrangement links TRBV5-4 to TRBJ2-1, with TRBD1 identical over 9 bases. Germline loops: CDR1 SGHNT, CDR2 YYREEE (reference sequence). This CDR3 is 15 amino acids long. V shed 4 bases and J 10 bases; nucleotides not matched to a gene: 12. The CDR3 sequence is CASSPITGGSGEQFF. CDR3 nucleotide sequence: TGTGCCAGCAGCCCAATTACAGGGGGCTCGGGCGAGCAGTTCTTC.

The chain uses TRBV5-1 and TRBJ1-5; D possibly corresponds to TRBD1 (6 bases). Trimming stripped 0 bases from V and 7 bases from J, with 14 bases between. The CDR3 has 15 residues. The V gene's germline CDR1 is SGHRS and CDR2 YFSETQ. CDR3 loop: CASSLGPGAEQPQHF. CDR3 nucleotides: TGCGCCAGCAGCTTGGGTCCAGGGGCAGAACAGCCCCAGCATTTT.

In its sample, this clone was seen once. The chain's CDR3 is CASSPLPPAGGQYEQFF. In DNA form, the CDR3 reads TGCGCCAGCAGCCCTCTTCCCCCTGCGGGGGGGCAATATGAGCAGTTCTTC. The chain couples TRBV4-1 to TRBJ2-1, with 9 bases matching TRBD2. V dropped 4 bases and J dropped 8; count of bases not matched to a gene: 15. This CDR3 comprises 17 residues. Germline CDR1 and CDR2: MGHRA and YSYEKL.

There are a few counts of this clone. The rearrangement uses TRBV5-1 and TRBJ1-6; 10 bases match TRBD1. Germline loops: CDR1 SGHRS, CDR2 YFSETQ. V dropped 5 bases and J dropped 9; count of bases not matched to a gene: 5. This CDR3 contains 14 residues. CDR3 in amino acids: CASSSRDRGSPLHF. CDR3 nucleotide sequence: TGCGCCAGCAGTTCTCGGGACAGGGGTTCACCCCTCCACTTT.

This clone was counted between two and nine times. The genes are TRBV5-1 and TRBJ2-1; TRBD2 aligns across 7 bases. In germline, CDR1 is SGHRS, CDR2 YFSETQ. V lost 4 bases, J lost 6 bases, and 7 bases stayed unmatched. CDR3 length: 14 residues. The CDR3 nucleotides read TGCGCCAGCAGCAGAACCGGGGGGAGCAATGAGCAGTTCTTC. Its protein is CASSRTGGSNEQFF.

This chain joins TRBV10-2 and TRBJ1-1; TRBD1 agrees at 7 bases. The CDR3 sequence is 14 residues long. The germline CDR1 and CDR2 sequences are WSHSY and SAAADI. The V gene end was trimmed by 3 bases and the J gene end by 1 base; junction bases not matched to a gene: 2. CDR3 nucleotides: TGCGCCAGCAGTGATAACAGGGGGAACACTGAAGCTTTCTTT. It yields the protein CASSDNRGNTEAFF.

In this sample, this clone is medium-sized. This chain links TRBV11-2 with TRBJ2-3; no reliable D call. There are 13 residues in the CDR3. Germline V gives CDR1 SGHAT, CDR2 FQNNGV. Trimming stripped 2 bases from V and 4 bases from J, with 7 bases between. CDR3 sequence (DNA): TGTGCCAGCAGCTTACTTCAGGCAGATACGCAGTATTTT. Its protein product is CASSLLQADTQYF.

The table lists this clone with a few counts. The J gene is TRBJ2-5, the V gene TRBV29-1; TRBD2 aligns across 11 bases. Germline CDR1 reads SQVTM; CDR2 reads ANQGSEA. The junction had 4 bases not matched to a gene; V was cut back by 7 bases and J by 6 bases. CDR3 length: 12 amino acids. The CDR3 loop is CSAGTSGQTQYF. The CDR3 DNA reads TGCAGCGCTGGGACTAGCGGACAGACCCAGTACTTC.

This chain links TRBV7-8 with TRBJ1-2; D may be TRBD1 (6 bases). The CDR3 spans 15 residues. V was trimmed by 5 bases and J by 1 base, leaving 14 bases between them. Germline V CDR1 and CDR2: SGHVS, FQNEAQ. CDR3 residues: CASSPGQSLNYGYTF. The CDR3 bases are TGTGCCAGCAGCCCCGGACAGTCTCTTAACTATGGCTACACCTTC.

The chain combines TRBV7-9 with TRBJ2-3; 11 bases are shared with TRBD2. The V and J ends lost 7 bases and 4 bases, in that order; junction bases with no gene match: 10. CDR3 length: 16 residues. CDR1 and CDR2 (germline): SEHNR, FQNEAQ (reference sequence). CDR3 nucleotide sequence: TGTGCCAGCACCCTTCTTAGCGGGGGGGCACCAGATACGCAGTATTTT. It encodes CASTLLSGGAPDTQYF. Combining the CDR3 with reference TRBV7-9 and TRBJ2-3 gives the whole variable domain DTGVSQNPRHKITKRGQNVTFRCDPISEHNRLYWYRQTLGQGPEFLTYFQNEAQLEKSRLLSDRFSAERPKGSFSTLEIQRTEQGDSAMYLCASTLLSGGAPDTQYFGPGTRLTVL.

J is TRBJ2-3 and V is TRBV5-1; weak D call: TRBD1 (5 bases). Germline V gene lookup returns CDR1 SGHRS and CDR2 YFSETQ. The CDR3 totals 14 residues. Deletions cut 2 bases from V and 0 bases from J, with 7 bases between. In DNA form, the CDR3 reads TGCGCCAGCAGCTTACAGGAAAGCACAGATACGCAGTATTTT. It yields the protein CASSLQESTDTQYF. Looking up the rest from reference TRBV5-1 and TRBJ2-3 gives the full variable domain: KAGVTQTPRYLIKTRGQQVTLSCSPISGHRSVSWYQQTPGQGLQFLFEYFSETQRNKGNFPGRFSGRQFSNSRSEMNVSTLELGDSALYLCASSLQESTDTQYFGPGTRLTVL.

The CDR3 loop reads CASSSGQGGDEKLFF. CDR3 nucleotides: TGTGCCAGCAGCTCTGGACAGGGGGGGGATGAAAAACTGTTTTTT. The J gene is TRBJ1-4, the V gene TRBV5-8; 10 nucleotides line up with TRBD1. Germline CDR1 is SGHTS and CDR2 is YDEGEE. With 3 bases clipped from V and 6 bases from J, the junction kept 5 bases outside the gene matches. This CDR3 is built from 15 residues.

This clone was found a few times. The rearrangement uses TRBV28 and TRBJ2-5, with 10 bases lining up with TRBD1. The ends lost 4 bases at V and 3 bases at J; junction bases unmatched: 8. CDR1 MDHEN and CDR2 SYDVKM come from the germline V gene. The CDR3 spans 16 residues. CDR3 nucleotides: TGTGCCAGCAGTTCGCCGGGACAGGGGTGGGAAGAGACCCAGTACTTC. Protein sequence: CASSSPGQGWEETQYF.

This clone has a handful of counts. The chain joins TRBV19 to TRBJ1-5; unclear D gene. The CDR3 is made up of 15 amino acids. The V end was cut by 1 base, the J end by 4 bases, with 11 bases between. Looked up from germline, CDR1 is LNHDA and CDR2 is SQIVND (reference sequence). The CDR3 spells CASSIGVRINQPQHF. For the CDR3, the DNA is TGTGCCAGTAGTATAGGGGTCAGGATTAATCAGCCCCAGCATTTT.

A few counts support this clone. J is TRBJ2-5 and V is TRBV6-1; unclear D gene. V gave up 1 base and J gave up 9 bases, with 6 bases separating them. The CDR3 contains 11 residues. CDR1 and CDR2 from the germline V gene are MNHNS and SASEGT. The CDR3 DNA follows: TGTGCCAGCAGTGAAGTCCCCGCCCAGTACTTC. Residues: CASSEVPAQYF.